What follows are 21 T cell receptor beta chains derived from one specimen sequenced in a study of cytomegalovirus exposure and HLA in healthy donors. This PCR relied on a set of 60 Vbeta primers and 13 Jbeta primers. Assay used: immunoSEQ multiplex PCR; TCRdb lists only in-frame clones, some missing. The table lists about 130,000 clones, more than 75% of them singletons. Sequences were obtained from PBMCs. The receptors shown here come from a woman aged 60-70 years in good health and CMV-seropositive.

This clone occurred a few times. This chain connects TRBV30 to TRBJ2-1; 15 nucleotides match TRBD2. The trim removed 2 bases at V and 15 bases at J, leaving 5 bases unmatched. Germline V gene data show CDR1 as GTSNPN and CDR2 as SVGIG (reference sequence). The CDR3 is 13 amino acids. CDR3 nucleotide sequence: TGTGCCTGGAGTCGGACTAGCGGGGGGGCAGGGTTCTTC. The encoded protein is CAWSRTSGGAGFF.

The chain combines TRBV7-2 with TRBJ1-4; maybe TRBD1 (6 bases). Deletions cut 5 bases from V and 1 base from J, with 11 bases between. The germline V gene encodes CDR1 SGHTA and CDR2 FQGNSA. The CDR3 sequence is 15 residues long. In DNA, the CDR3 is TGTGCCAGCAGCGCCCAACAGGGAACTAATGAAAAACTGTTTTTT. Translating gives CASSAQQGTNEKLFF.

The chain recombines TRBV7-2 with TRBJ1-1; D perhaps matches TRBD1 (5 bases). Per germline, CDR1 SGHTA and CDR2 FQGNSA. Deletions cut 5 bases from V and 5 bases from J, with 12 bases between. The CDR3 sequence is 13 residues long. CDR3 bases: TGTGCCAGCAGCACTCAGGGTATGACTGAAGCTTTCTTT. This translates into CASSTQGMTEAFF.

The V call is TRBV9, the J call TRBJ2-7; the D gene is possibly TRBD1 (6 bases). Trimming shortened V by 1 base and J by 5 bases, and 13 bases separated the two germline ends. The CDR3 sequence is 14 residues long. Germline V CDR1 and CDR2: SGDLS, YYNGEE. The CDR3 here is CASSVKGGGDEQYF. For the CDR3, the DNA is TGTGCCAGCAGCGTAAAGGGTGGGGGCGACGAGCAGTACTTC.

The chain couples TRBV6-4 to TRBJ2-2; D gene uncertain. V shed 8 bases and J shed 3 bases, with 7 bases lying between them. Germline assignment: CDR1 MRHNA and CDR2 SNTAGT. The CDR3 spans 12 residues. CDR3 protein: CASRSYTGELFF. For the CDR3, the DNA is TGTGCCAGCCGGTCCTACACCGGGGAGCTGTTTTTT.

This chain connects TRBV7-8 to TRBJ2-3, with 12 bases lining up with TRBD2. There are 20 residues in the CDR3. The germline gives CDR1 SGHVS, CDR2 FQNEAQ. The junction had 22 bases not matched to a gene; V was cut back by 6 bases and J by 6 bases. In nucleotides, the CDR3 is TGTGCCAGCAGTTCCGGGAGGAGGTTCATACTAGCGGGAGGATCGGATACGCAGTATTTT. It codes for CASSSGRRFILAGGSDTQYF.

The chain has TRBV4-3 and TRBJ1-2, with D perhaps matching TRBD1 (6 bases). The CDR3 sequence is 14 residues long. Germline CDR1 LGHNA, CDR2 YSLEER. Trimming removed 0 bases from V and 2 bases from J, with 7 bases in between. The CDR3 DNA follows: TGCGCCAGCAGCCAAGATACAGGGAACTATGGCTACACCTTC. Its protein product is CASSQDTGNYGYTF.

This clone was found a few times. The rearrangement uses TRBV5-6 and TRBJ1-4; 10 bases agree with TRBD1. Trimming took 4 bases from V and 11 from J; bases not matched to a gene: 14. Germline CDR1 is SGHDT and CDR2 is YYEEEE. The CDR3 is 16 amino acids. CDR3: CASSAWPGTGDHKLFF. The CDR3 DNA reads as TGTGCCAGCAGCGCGTGGCCCGGGACAGGGGACCATAAACTGTTTTTT.

This CDR3 is CASSLAQGDEQFF. CDR3 nucleotide sequence: TGCGCCAGCAGCTTGGCACAGGGTGACGAGCAGTTCTTC. The chain is built from TRBV5-1 and TRBJ2-1, with D tentatively TRBD1 (6 bases). The CDR3 sequence is 13 residues long. V lost 0 bases and J 10 bases, leaving 11 bases between the germline ends. Germline V CDR1 and CDR2: SGHRS, YFSETQ.

The chain is built from TRBV6-6 and TRBJ1-4; a weak D match, TRBD1 (6 bases). V lost 4 bases, J lost 3 bases, and 12 bases lay in between. The CDR3 totals 15 residues. Germline V gene lookup returns CDR1 MNHNY and CDR2 SVGAGI (reference sequence). The CDR3 reads CASSSTGIPNEKLFF. For the CDR3, the DNA is TGTGCCAGCAGTTCAACAGGGATACCTAATGAAAAACTGTTTTTT.

J is TRBJ1-1 and V is TRBV7-2, with D possibly TRBD1 on 5 matching bases. CDR3 length: 15 amino acids. The ends were cut back, 3 bases at V and 1 base at J, with 12 bases in the middle. CDR1 and CDR2 from the germline V gene are SGHTA and FQGNSA. The CDR3 reads CASSLVVTANTEAFF. The CDR3 bases are TGTGCCAGCAGCTTGGTGGTGACAGCGAACACTGAAGCTTTCTTT.

The V gene is TRBV7-6, the J gene TRBJ1-2; 10 bases match TRBD1. V lost 4 bases and J lost 6; bases outside the gene matches: 5. The CDR3 covers 14 residues. Per germline, CDR1 SGHVS and CDR2 FNYEAQ. The CDR3 sequence: CASSSDRGNDGYTF. The DNA for the CDR3 is TGTGCCAGCAGCTCGGACAGGGGGAACGATGGCTACACCTTC.

The chain is built from TRBV7-8 and TRBJ2-5; TRBD2 agrees at 11 bases. Trimming cost V 5 bases and J 5 bases; bases outside gene matches: 7. The germline gives CDR1 SGHVS, CDR2 FQNEAQ. The CDR3 consists of 15 residues. CDR3 amino acids: CASSSSGGVMETQYF. The CDR3 DNA reads as TGTGCCAGCAGCAGTAGCGGGGGGGTAATGGAGACCCAGTACTTC.

The CDR3 here is CASSAWDRADTEAFF. For the CDR3, the DNA is TGTGCCAGTAGTGCCTGGGACAGGGCGGACACTGAAGCTTTCTTT. The chain combines TRBV19 with TRBJ1-1; 9 nucleotides match TRBD1. The CDR3 has 15 residues. The germline CDR1 and CDR2 sequences are LNHDA and SQIVND (reference sequence). V shed 5 bases and J 3 bases; nucleotides not matched to a gene: 7.

The CDR3 here is CASSLGSSSTEQYF. DNA for the CDR3: TGCGCCAGCAGCTTGGGGTCTTCTAGCACCGAGCAGTACTTC. The V gene is TRBV5-1, the J gene TRBJ2-5; the D gene is possibly TRBD2 (5 bases). The DNA end lines up better with TRBJ2-7; the J call may be wrong. This CDR3 has 14 amino acids. Germline-derived CDR1 and CDR2 are SGHRS and YFSETQ.

The genes are TRBV29-1 and TRBJ2-7, with 8 bases matching TRBD2. The CDR3 totals 14 residues. J gave up 2 bases and V 7 bases, and 10 bases lay outside the gene matches. Germline V gene sequence: CDR1 SQVTM, CDR2 ANQGSEA. The DNA for the CDR3 is TGCAGCGCCGTTCGGGGGACTAGACCCTACGAGCAGTACTTC. Protein sequence: CSAVRGTRPYEQYF.

J is TRBJ2-2 and V is TRBV14; 10 bases agree with TRBD1. There are 15 residues in the CDR3. Germline V lookup: CDR1 SGHDN, CDR2 FVKESK. V dropped 2 bases and J dropped 5; count of bases not matched to a gene: 2. DNA for the CDR3: TGTGCCAGCAGCCAACTGGGACAGGGGACCGGGGAGCTGTTTTTT. This encodes CASSQLGQGTGELFF.

This clone was observed a single time. V gene TRBV4-3 combines with J gene TRBJ2-7; 8 bases fit TRBD1. The CDR3 extends over 16 amino acids. Germline V gene data show CDR1 as LGHNA and CDR2 as YSLEER. The trim removed 2 bases at V and 3 bases at J, leaving 9 bases unmatched. The CDR3 reads CASSQRWPGGFYEQYF. For the CDR3, the DNA is TGCGCCAGCAGCCAAAGGTGGCCAGGGGGCTTCTACGAGCAGTACTTC.

This clone was detected a few times. V is TRBV7-2 and J is TRBJ2-7, with 8 nucleotides matching TRBD1. CDR1 is SGHTA, CDR2 FQGNSA, per germline. Trimming at V came to 2 bases and at J to 7 bases, leaving 13 bases not matched to a gene. This CDR3 comprises 16 residues. The DNA of the CDR3 is TGTGCCAGCAGCTTAATGACAGGGGTCTCAGTGGGTGAGCAGTACTTC. The encoded protein is CASSLMTGVSVGEQYF.

The gene calls are TRBV10-3 and TRBJ1-1, with 9 nucleotides matching TRBD1. The CDR3 totals 15 residues. Germline lookup yields CDR1 ENHRY and CDR2 SYGVKD. The V segment lost 0 bases and the J segment 2 bases; nucleotides outside the gene matches: 1. Written as DNA, the CDR3 is TGTGCCATCAGTGAGTCGGGACAGGGAAACACTGAAGCTTTCTTT. Protein sequence: CAISESGQGNTEAFF.

The table lists this clone with a count of one. This chain links TRBV5-1 with TRBJ2-7; D perhaps matches TRBD2 (6 bases). V was clipped by 6 bases and J by 1 base, with 14 bases between them. The CDR3 contains 14 residues. Germline assignment: CDR1 SGHRS and CDR2 YFSETQ. This CDR3 is CASNPGDGSYEQYF. As DNA, the CDR3 is TGCGCCAGCAACCCGGGGGACGGATCCTACGAGCAGTACTTC.